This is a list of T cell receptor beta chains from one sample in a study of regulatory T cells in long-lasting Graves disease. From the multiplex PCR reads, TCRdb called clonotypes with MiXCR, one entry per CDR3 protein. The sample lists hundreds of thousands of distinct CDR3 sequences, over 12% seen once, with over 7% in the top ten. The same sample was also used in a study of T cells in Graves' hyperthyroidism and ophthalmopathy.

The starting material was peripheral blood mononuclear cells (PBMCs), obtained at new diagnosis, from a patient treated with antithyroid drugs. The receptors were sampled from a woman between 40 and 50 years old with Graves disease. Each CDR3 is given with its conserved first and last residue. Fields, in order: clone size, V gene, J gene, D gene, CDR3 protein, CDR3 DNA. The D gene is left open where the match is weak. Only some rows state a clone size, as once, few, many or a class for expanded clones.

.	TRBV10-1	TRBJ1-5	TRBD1	CATQAGRGTDTQHF	TGCGCCACCCAAGCGGGAAGGGGGACAGATACGCAGCATTTT
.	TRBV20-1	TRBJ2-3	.	CSASPGGDTQYF	TGCAGTGCTAGTCCCGGAGGGGATACGCAGTATTTT
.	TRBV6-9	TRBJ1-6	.	CASSYVGGSSYNSPLHF	TGTGCCAGCAGTTACGTAGGTGGATCTTCCTATAATTCACCCCTCCACTTT
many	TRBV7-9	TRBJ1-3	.	CASSLSGGDSGNTIYF	TGTGCCAGCAGCTTAAGTGGGGGAGACTCTGGAAACACCATATATTTT
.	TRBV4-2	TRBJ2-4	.	CASSLGAERGNLQYF	TGTGCCAGCAGCCTTGGGGCGGAGAGGGGAAACCTTCAGTACTTC
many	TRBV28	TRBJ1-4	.	CASSLLVDPWGKLFF	TGTGCCAGCAGTTTGCTTGTGGACCCTTGGGGAAAACTGTTTTTT
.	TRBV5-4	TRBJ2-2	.	CASSYVRAGELLF	TGTGCCAGCAGCTACGTAAGGGCCGGGGAGCTGCTTTTT
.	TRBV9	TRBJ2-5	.	CASSVGLAPTAQETQYF	TGTGCCAGCAGCGTAGGTCTAGCACCCACGGCCCAAGAGACCCAGTACTTC
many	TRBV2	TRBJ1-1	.	CASRINTEAFF	TGTGCCAGTAGAATAAACACTGAAGCTTTCTTT
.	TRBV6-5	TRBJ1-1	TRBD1	CASSYWTGAGTEAFF	TGTGCCAGCAGTTACTGGACAGGGGCGGGCACTGAAGCTTTCTTT
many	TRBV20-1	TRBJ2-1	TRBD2	CSARGDVTSGFSSYNEQFF	TGCAGTGCTAGAGGTGATGTGACTAGCGGGTTTAGCTCCTACAATGAGCAGTTCTTC
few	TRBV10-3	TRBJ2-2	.	CATSRDLNTGELFF	TGTGCCACCTCCAGGGATTTAAACACCGGGGAGCTGTTTTTT
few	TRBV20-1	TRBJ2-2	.	CSARDIGTPTGELFF	TGCAGTGCTAGAGATATTGGGACACCCACCGGGGAGCTGTTTTTT
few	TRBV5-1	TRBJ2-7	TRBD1	CASSSGTGGGEQYF	TGCGCCAGCAGCTCGGGGACAGGGGGAGGCGAGCAGTACTTC
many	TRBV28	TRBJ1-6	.	CAFPGLQKGNSPLHF	TGTGCCTTCCCGGGACTGCAAAAGGGTAATTCACCCCTCCACTTT
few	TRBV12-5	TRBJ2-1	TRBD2	CASGLVRGESSYNEQFF	TGTGCTAGTGGTTTGGTACGGGGGGAGAGCTCCTACAATGAGCAGTTCTTC
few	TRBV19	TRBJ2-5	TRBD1	CASSTGTGQETQYF	TGTGCCAGTAGTACCGGGACAGGTCAAGAGACCCAGTACTTC
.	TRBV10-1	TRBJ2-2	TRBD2	CASSELKGGPGLDPNTGVLFF	TGCGCCAGCAGTGAGTTAAAAGGGGGTCCGGGACTAGACCCGAACACCGGGGTGCTGTTTTTT
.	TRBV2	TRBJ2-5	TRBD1	CASSFRGPGAPLFQETQYF	TGTGCCAGCAGCTTCAGGGGGCCGGGGGCTCCCCTGTTTCAAGAGACCCAGTACTTC
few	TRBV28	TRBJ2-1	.	CASSTLSRALYNEQFF	TGTGCCAGCAGTACTTTGAGCAGAGCCCTCTACAATGAGCAGTTCTTC